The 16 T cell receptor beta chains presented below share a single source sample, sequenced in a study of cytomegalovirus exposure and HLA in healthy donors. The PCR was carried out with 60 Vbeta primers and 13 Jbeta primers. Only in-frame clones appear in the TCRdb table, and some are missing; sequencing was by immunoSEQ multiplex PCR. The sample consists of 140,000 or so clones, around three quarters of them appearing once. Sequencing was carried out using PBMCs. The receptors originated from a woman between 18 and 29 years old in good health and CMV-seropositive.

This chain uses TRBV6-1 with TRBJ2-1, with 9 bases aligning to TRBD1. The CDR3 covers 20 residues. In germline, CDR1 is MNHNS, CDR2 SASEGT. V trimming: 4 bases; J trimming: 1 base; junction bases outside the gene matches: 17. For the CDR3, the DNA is TGTGCCAGCAGTGTAACTCCGGGACAGGGTCCCATTTCATCCTACAATGAGCAGTTCTTC. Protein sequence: CASSVTPGQGPISSYNEQFF.

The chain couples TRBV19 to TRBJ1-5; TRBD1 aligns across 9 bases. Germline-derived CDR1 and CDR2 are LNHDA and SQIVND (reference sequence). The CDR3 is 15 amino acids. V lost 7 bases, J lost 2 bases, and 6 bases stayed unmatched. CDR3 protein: CASKVQGAGNQPQHF. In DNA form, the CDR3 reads TGTGCCAGTAAAGTACAGGGGGCTGGCAATCAGCCCCAGCATTTT.

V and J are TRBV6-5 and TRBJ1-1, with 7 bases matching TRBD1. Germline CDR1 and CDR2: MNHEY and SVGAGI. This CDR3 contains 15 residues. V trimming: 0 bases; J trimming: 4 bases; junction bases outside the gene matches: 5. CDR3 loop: CASSYSMQGGTEAFF. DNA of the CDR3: TGTGCCAGCAGTTACTCGATGCAGGGGGGCACTGAAGCTTTCTTT.

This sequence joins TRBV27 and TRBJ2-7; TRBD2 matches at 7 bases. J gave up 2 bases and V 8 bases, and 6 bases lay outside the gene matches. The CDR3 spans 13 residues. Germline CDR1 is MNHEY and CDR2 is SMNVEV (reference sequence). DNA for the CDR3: TGTGCCAGCCGTGGACTAGTTCCCTACGAGCAGTACTTC. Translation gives CASRGLVPYEQYF.

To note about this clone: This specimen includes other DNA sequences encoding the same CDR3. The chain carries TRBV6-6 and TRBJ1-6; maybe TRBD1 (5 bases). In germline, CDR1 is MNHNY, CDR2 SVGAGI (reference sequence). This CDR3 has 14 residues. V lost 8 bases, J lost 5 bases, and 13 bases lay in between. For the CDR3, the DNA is TGTGCCAGCTCGGGGGTAACTGATAATTCACCCCTCCACTTT. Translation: CASSGVTDNSPLHF.

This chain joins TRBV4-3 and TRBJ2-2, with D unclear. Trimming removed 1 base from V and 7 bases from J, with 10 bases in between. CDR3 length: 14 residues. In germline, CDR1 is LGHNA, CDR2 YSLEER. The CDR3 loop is CASSQGVIFGELFF. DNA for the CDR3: TGCGCCAGCAGCCAAGGAGTAATATTCGGGGAGCTGTTTTTT.

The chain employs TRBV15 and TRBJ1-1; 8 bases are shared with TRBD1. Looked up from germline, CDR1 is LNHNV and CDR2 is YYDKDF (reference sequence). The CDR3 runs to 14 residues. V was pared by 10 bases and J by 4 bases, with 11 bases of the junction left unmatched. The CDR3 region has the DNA TGTGCCATCCCCAAAGACAGGGGAAGCACTGAAGCTTTCTTT. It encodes CAIPKDRGSTEAFF.

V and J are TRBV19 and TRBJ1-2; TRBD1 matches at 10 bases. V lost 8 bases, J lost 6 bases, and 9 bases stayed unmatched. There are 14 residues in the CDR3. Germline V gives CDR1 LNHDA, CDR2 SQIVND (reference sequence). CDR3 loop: CASAWDRGWDGYTF. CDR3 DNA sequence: TGTGCCAGTGCCTGGGACAGGGGCTGGGATGGCTACACCTTC. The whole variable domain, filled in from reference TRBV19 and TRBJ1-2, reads DGGITQSPKYLFRKEGQNVTLSCEQNLNHDAMYWYRQDPGQGLRLIYYSQIVNDFQKGDIAEGYSVSREKKESFPLTVTSAQKNPTAFYLCASAWDRGWDGYTFGSGTRLTVV.

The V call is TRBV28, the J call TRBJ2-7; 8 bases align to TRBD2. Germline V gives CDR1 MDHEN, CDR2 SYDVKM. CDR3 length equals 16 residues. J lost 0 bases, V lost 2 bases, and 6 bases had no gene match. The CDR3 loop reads CASSLGVRGASYEQYF. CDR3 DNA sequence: TGTGCCAGCAGTTTAGGAGTGCGGGGGGCCTCCTACGAGCAGTACTTC.

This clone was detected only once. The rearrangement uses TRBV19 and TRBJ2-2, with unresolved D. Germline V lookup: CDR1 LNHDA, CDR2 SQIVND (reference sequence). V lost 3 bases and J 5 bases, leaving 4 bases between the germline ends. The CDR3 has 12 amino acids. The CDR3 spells CASSIRTGELFF. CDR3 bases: TGTGCCAGTAGTATCCGTACCGGGGAGCTGTTTTTT.

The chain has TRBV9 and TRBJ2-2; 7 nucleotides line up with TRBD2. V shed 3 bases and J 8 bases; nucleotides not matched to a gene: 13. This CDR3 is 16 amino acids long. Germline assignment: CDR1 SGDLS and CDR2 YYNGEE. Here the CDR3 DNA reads TGTGCCAGCAGCGGCCTCAGGGCGGGGGTCGCGGGGGAGCTGTTTTTT. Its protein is CASSGLRAGVAGELFF.

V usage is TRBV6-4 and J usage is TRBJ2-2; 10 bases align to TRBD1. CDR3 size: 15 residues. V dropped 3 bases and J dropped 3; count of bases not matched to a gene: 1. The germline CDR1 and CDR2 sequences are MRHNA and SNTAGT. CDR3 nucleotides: TGTGCCAGCAGTGAGGGGACAGGGGACACCGGGGAGCTGTTTTTT. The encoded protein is CASSEGTGDTGELFF.

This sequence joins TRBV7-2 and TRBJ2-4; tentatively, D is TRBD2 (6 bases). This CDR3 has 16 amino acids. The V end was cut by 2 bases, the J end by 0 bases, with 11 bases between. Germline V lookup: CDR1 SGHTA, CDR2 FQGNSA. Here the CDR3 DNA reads TGTGCCAGCAGCTTAACCCCGGGACTAGCCAAAAACATTCAGTACTTC. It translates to CASSLTPGLAKNIQYF.

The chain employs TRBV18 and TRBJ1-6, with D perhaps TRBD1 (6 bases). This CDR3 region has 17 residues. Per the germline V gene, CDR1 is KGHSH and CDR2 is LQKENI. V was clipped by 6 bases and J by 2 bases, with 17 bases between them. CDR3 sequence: CASSPGHSDPYNSPLHF. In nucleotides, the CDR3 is TGTGCCAGCTCCCCGGGACACTCGGACCCCTATAATTCACCCCTCCACTTT.

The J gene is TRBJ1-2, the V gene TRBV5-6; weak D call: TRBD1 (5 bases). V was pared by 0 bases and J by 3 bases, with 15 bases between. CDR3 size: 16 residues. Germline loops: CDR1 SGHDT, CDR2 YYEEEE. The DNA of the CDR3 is TGTGCCAGCAGCTTGGGCAGGGTCAAGTATTACTATGGCTACACCTTC. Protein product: CASSLGRVKYYYGYTF.

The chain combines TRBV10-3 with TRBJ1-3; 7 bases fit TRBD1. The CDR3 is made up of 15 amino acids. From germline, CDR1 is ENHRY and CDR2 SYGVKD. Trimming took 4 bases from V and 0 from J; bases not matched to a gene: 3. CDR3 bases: TGTGCCATCAGTGGAGGGGGCTACTCTGGAAACACCATATATTTT. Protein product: CAISGGGYSGNTIYF.